The 18 T cell receptor beta chains given below trace back to one sample, sequenced in a study of Graves' ophthalmopathy and Graves' hyperthyroidism. Scientists amplified the TCR beta CDR3 regions from RNA transcripts. The workflow started with a first-round RT-PCR run with HTBI primers and then moved on to a second-round multiplex PCR. TCRdb fed the multiplex PCR reads into MiXCR, producing one record per CDR3 protein. The table lists 45,000 to 60,000 distinct CDR3 sequences, approximately 50% of them singletons. Source material: peripheral blood. These TCRs come from an adult woman with Graves' ophthalmopathy.

Concerning this clonotype itself: The germline gene is not matched at one end of the junction; a read error may be the cause. The V gene is TRBV29-1, the J gene TRBJ1-5, with D uncertain. Germline CDR1 SQVTM, CDR2 ANQGSEA. This CDR3 spans 10 amino acids. The CDR3 sequence: CSVKEETQHF. The CDR3 DNA sequence: TGCAGCGTTAAAGAGGAGACCCAGCATTTT.

The chain recombines TRBV2 with TRBJ2-5; weak D call: TRBD1 (5 bases). In germline, CDR1 is SNHLY, CDR2 FYNNEI. The CDR3 has 12 amino acids. V was trimmed by 7 bases and J by 9 bases, leaving 15 bases between them. The CDR3 is CASKGDSQPQYF. Here the CDR3 DNA reads TGTGCCAGCAAAGGGGATAGTCAGCCCCAGTACTTC.

This clonotype was seen many times. The chain carries TRBV12-1 and TRBJ1-2; TRBD1 was called by the table and not checked on the DNA. TRBV12-1 is described as a pseudogene. The CDR3 runs to 14 residues. CDR3 sequence reads: CASSFAGRGYGYTF. As DNA, the CDR3 is TGTGCCAGCAGCTTTGCCGGCAGGGGCTATGGCTACACCTTC.

This clonotype was counted ten times or more. In DNA, the CDR3 is TGTGCCAGCAGCCCCCAAGGGGGAGTTATCGAGCAGTACTTC. Its translation is CASSPQGGVIEQYF. V is TRBV11-3 and J is TRBJ2-7; possible D gene TRBD1, 6 bases. Germline CDR1 is SGHNT and CDR2 is YENEEA. The germline V and J ends were trimmed by 5 bases and 6 bases, with 17 bases remaining between them. The CDR3 length is 14 residues.

This clonotype was detected many times. This rearrangement joins TRBV20-1 to TRBJ1-5; D is unresolved. The CDR3 length is 14 residues. Trimming pared 6 bases from V and 2 bases from J, leaving 14 bases between. Germline V gives CDR1 DFQATT, CDR2 SNEGSKA (reference sequence). The CDR3 DNA reads TGCAGTGCCGAGGACGGGGTGGGCAATCAGCCCCAGCATTTT. Translating gives CSAEDGVGNQPQHF.

This clonotype has at least ten counts. This may be a read error: a much more frequent sequence differs by one nucleotide. The chain uses TRBV2 and TRBJ1-4; D gene ambiguous. Germline CDR1 is SNHLY and CDR2 is FYNNEI. This CDR3 is 14 amino acids long. Trimming took off 3 bases at V and 2 bases at J, with 7 bases between the two ends. The CDR3 DNA is TGTGCCAGCAGTGACTGGTTCACTAATGAAAAACTGTTTTTT. Translating it yields CASSDWFTNEKLFF.

Regarding this clonotype: Because the CDR3 is missing its conserved closing phenylalanine or tryptophan, this is likely a read error. This chain uses TRBV5-4 with TRBJ2-1; TRBD2 matches 15 bases. Germline values: CDR1 SGHNT, CDR2 YYREEE (reference sequence). The CDR3 is 17 amino acids. The V gene end was trimmed by 2 bases and the J gene end by 7 bases; junction bases not matched to a gene: 7. The CDR3 sequence is CASSLARTSGRANEQFR. Written as DNA, the CDR3 is TGTGCCAGCAGCTTAGCCAGGACTAGCGGGAGGGCGAATGAGCAGTTCCGC.

This clonotype was seen many times. The chain joins TRBV6-4 to TRBJ2-6; a weak D match, TRBD2 (6 bases). The CDR3 sequence is 16 residues long. Per germline, CDR1 MRHNA and CDR2 SNTAGT. Trimming shortened V by 0 bases and J by 0 bases, and 6 bases separated the two germline ends. In DNA form, the CDR3 reads TGTGCCAGCAGTGACTCGACTAGCTCTGGGGCCAACGTCCTGACTTTC. Translated: CASSDSTSSGANVLTF.

As for this clonotype: The conserved phenylalanine or tryptophan normally closing the CDR3 is absent here, so this likely arose from a read error. The gene calls are TRBV20-1 and TRBJ1-1; maybe TRBD1 (5 bases). This CDR3 contains 14 residues. Trimming stripped 3 bases from V and 5 bases from J, with 16 bases between. Germline V gene lookup returns CDR1 DFQATT and CDR2 SNEGSKA (reference sequence). The chain's CDR3 is CSASPDGDGTEAFL. The CDR3 coding sequence is TGCAGTGCTAGCCCGGACGGGGACGGAACTGAAGCTTTCCTT.

In this sample, this clonotype turned up many times. The V gene is TRBV5-1, the J gene TRBJ1-2; D might be TRBD1 (5 bases). CDR1 is SGHRS, CDR2 YFSETQ, per germline. V was cut by 4 bases and J by 3 bases, with 16 bases left in between. This CDR3 contains 15 residues. CDR3: CASSTVEGKDYGYTF. CDR3 nucleotide sequence: TGCGCCAGCAGCACGGTGGAGGGGAAAGACTATGGCTACACCTTC.

This rearrangement joins TRBV9 to TRBJ2-1; D might be TRBD1 (5 bases). Per the germline V gene, CDR1 is SGDLS and CDR2 is YYNGEE. This CDR3 region has 11 residues. The V end lost 5 bases, the J end lost 6 bases, and 6 bases lay between the germline ends. The CDR3 loop is CASRGANEQFF. Written as DNA, the CDR3 is TGTGCCAGCAGAGGGGCCAATGAGCAGTTCTTC.

This clonotype was seen at least ten times. A much larger clone differs by one base, so this may be a read error. The chain couples TRBV6-5 to TRBJ2-7; maybe TRBD1 (6 bases). V lost 0 bases and J lost 2, with 8 bases in between. Per the germline V gene, CDR1 is MNHEY and CDR2 is SVGAGI. The CDR3 has 14 residues. As DNA, the CDR3 is TGTGCCAGCAGTTACTCGACAGGAGCCTACGAGCAGTACTTC. Translated, it gives CASSYSTGAYEQYF.

This clonotype occurred many times. The J gene is TRBJ2-7, the V gene TRBV6-5; 9 bases are shared with TRBD2. The germline V gene has CDR1 MNHEY and CDR2 SVGAGI. The junction had 10 bases not matched to a gene; V was cut back by 4 bases and J by 3 bases. The CDR3 covers 16 residues. CDR3 amino acids: CASSSSTSGAVYEQYF. For the CDR3, the DNA is TGTGCCAGCAGTTCCTCGACTAGCGGAGCAGTCTACGAGCAGTACTTC.

Comments on this clonotype: A much larger clone is a single base away; this may be a read error. The chain joins TRBV28 to TRBJ1-2; 7 bases line up with TRBD1. CDR3 length: 14 amino acids. Germline assignment: CDR1 MDHEN and CDR2 SYDVKM. The CDR3 region has the DNA TGTGCCAGCAGTTTAACACAGGGGATATATGGCAACACCTTC. Residues: CASSLTQGIYGNTF.

V gene TRBV7-2 combines with J gene TRBJ1-5; no firm D call. Per germline, CDR1 SGHTA and CDR2 FQGNSA. V shed 4 bases and J shed 6 bases, with 16 bases lying between them. The CDR3 totals 15 residues. The DNA for the CDR3 is TGTGCCAGCAGCTATCTGATTGGGTCGGCTCAGCCCCAGCATTTT. It specifies CASSYLIGSAQPQHF.

The chain combines TRBV19 with TRBJ2-5; a weak D match, TRBD1 (6 bases). Trimming removed 3 bases at V and 9 bases at J, with 20 bases between. The germline V gene has CDR1 LNHDA and CDR2 SQIVND (reference sequence). CDR3 length equals 15 residues. The CDR3 region has the DNA TGTGCCAGTAGTATTCCAGGGGTTAGCAATCAGCCCCAGTACTTC. Its translation: CASSIPGVSNQPQYF.

Many counts were recorded for this clonotype. The CDR3 region has the DNA TGCAGTGCTGGGGGGACGGTAATTAATCAGCCCCAGCATTTT. Translation: CSAGGTVINQPQHF. The chain employs TRBV20-1 and TRBJ1-5; D may be TRBD1 (5 bases). The CDR3 has 14 residues. Between the trimmed V and J ends, which lost 5 bases and 4 bases, there was a span of 15 bases. Germline CDR1 is DFQATT and CDR2 is SNEGSKA (reference sequence).

In this sample, this clonotype turned up many times. The chain has TRBV6-6 and TRBJ2-1; 10 nucleotides match TRBD2. The trim removed 4 bases at V and 7 bases at J, leaving 10 bases unmatched. This CDR3 region has 16 residues. Germline-derived CDR1 and CDR2 are MNHNY and SVGAGI (reference sequence). CDR3 DNA: TGTGCCAGCAGTTGGTCAGCGGGAGGGCCCTCGAATGAGCAGTTCTTC. Protein product: CASSWSAGGPSNEQFF.